The T cell receptor (beta chain) described here comes from a study of CD8 T cells in ankylosing spondylitis. A few counts support this clonotype. MiXCR, run by TCRdb on the 5' RACE reads, gives a single entry per CDR3 protein. Among about 120,000 distinct CDR3 sequences listed, around 13% were seen once. This CDR3 spans 13 amino acids. J was trimmed by 3 bases and V by 5 bases; bases with no gene match: 4. The clonotype comes from a female donor with ankylosing spondylitis or in good health (not recorded which). V is TRBV12-3 or TRBV12-4 and J is TRBJ2-7; 7 bases fit TRBD1. Sequencing was carried out using blood, either unsorted or a sorted T cell fraction (not recorded which). The CDR3: CASSRDSRYEQYF. The CDR3 DNA follows: TGTGCCAGCAGTAGGGACAGTCGCTACGAGCAGTACTTC.